This T cell receptor beta chain was sequenced for a study of blood T cell repertoires in COVID-19. Assay used: immunoSEQ multiplex PCR; TCRdb lists only in-frame clones, some missing. Here the sample spans 90,000 to 150,000 clones, around 85% being singletons. Sequencing was performed on peripheral blood. The TCR sequence derives from a man aged 55-75 years with acute or convalescent COVID-19.

The CDR3 loop is CASSPGTGDGQPQHF. CDR3 sequence (DNA): TGTGCCAGCAGCCCGGGGACAGGGGACGGTCAGCCCCAGCATTTT. The chain has TRBV9 and TRBJ1-5, with 10 nucleotides matching TRBD1. V was clipped by 4 bases and J by 6 bases; unmatched bases: 7. The germline V gene encodes CDR1 SGDLS and CDR2 YYNGEE. This CDR3 comprises 15 residues.